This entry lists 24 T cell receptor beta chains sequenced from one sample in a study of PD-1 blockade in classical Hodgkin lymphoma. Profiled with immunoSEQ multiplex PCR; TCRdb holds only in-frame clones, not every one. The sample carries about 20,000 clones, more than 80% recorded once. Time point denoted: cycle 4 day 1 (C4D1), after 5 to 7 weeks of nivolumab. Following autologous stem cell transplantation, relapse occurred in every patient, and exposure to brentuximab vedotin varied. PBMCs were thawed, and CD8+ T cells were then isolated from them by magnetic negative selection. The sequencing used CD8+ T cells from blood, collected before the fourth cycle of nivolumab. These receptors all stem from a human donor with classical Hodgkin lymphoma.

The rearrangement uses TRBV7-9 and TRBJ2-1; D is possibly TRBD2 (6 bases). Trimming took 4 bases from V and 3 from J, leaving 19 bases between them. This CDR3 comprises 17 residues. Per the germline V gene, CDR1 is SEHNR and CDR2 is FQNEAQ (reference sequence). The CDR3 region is CASSSRGGELDYNEQFF. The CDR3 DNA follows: TGTGCCAGCAGCTCCAGAGGAGGGGAGCTGGACTACAATGAGCAGTTCTTC.

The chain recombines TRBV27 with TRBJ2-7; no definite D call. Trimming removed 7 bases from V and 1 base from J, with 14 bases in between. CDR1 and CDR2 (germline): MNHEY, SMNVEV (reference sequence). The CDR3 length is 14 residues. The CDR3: CASTESWPSYEQYF. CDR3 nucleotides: TGTGCCAGCACGGAGTCTTGGCCGTCCTACGAGCAGTACTTC.

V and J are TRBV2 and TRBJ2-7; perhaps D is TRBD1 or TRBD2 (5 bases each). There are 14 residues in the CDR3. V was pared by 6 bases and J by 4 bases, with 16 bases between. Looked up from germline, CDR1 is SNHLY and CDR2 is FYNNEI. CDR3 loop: CASSHGEGPYEQYF. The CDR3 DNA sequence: TGTGCCAGCAGCCACGGAGAGGGACCTTACGAGCAGTACTTC. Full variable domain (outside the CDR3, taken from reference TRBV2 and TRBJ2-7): EPEVTQTPSHQVTQMGQEVILRCVPISNHLYFYWYRQILGQKVEFLVSFYNNEISEKSEIFDDQFSVERPDGSNFTLKIRSTKLEDSAMYFCASSHGEGPYEQYFGPGTRLTVT.

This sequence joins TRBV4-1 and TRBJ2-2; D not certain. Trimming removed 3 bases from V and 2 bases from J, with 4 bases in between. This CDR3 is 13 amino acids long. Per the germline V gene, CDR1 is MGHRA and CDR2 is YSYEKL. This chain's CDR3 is CASSHSNTGELFF. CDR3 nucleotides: TGCGCCAGCAGCCACAGTAACACCGGGGAGCTGTTTTTT.

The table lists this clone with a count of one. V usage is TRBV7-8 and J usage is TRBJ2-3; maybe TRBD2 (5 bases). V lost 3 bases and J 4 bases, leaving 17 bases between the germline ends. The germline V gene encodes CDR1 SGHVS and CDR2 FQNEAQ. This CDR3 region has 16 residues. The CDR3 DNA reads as TGTGCCAGCAGCTTGCTAGCTGGCTCCGGGGCAGATACGCAGTATTTT. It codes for CASSLLAGSGADTQYF.

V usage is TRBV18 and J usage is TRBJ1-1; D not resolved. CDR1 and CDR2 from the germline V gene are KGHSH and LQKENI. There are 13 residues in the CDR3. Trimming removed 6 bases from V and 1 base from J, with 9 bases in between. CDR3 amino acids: CASSPGRNTEAFF. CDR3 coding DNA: TGTGCCAGCTCCCCGGGTCGGAACACTGAAGCTTTCTTT.

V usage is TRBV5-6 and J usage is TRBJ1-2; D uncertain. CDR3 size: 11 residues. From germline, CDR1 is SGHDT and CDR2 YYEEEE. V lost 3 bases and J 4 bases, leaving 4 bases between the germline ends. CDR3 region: CASSSFYGYTF. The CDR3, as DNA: TGTGCCAGCAGCTCCTTCTATGGCTACACCTTC.

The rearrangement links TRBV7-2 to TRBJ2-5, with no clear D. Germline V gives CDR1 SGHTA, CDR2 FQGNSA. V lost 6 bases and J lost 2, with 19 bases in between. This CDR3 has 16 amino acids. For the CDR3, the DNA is TGTGCCAGCAGAAGGACGGCGAGCACCTTTCAAGAGACCCAGTACTTC. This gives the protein CASRRTASTFQETQYF.

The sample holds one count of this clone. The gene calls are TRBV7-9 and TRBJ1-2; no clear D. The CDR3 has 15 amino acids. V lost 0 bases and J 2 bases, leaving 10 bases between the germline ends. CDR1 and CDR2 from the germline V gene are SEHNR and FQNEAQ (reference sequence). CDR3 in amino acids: CASSLAVLHNYGYTF. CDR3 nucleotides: TGTGCCAGCAGCTTAGCGGTTCTTCACAACTATGGCTACACCTTC.

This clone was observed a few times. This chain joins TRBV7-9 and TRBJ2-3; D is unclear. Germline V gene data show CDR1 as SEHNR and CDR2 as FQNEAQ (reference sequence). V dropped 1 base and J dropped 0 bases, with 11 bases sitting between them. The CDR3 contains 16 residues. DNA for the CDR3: TGTGCCAGCAGCTTAGGTTGGAGTACTAGCACAGATACGCAGTATTTT. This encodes CASSLGWSTSTDTQYF.

CDR3 region: CASSLAGQVLSNQPQHF. CDR3 sequence (DNA): TGTGCCAGCAGCTTAGCGGGACAGGTCCTTAGCAATCAGCCCCAGCATTTT. The chain has TRBV7-4 and TRBJ1-5; 8 bases line up with TRBD1. The CDR3 loop spans 17 amino acids. V shed 0 bases and J 0 bases; nucleotides not matched to a gene: 4. Germline CDR1 SGHVT, CDR2 SQSDAQ.

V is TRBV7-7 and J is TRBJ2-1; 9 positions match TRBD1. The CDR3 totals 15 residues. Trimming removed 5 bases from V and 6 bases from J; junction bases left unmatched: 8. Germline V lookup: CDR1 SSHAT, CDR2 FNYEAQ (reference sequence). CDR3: CASSTHRGQGNEQFF. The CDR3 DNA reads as TGTGCCAGCAGCACGCACAGGGGACAGGGCAATGAGCAGTTCTTC.

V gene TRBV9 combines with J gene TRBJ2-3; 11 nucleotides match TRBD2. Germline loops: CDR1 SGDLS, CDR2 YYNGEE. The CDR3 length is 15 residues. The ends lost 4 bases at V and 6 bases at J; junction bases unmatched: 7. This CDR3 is CASSPLTSGEDTQYF. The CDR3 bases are TGTGCCAGCAGCCCTTTGACTAGCGGGGAGGATACGCAGTATTTT.

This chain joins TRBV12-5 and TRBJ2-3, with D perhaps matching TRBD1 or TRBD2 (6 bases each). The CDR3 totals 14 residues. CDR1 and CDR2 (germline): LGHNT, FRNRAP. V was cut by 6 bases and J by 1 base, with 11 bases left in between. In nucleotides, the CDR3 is TGTGCTAGTGGGCCGGGGGCCCGCACAGATACGCAGTATTTT. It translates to CASGPGARTDTQYF. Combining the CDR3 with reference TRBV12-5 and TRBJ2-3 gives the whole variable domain DARVTQTPRHKVTEMGQEVTMRCQPILGHNTVFWYRQTMMQGLELLAYFRNRAPLDDSGMPKDRFSAEMPDATLATLKIQPSEPRDSAVYFCASGPGARTDTQYFGPGTRLTVL.

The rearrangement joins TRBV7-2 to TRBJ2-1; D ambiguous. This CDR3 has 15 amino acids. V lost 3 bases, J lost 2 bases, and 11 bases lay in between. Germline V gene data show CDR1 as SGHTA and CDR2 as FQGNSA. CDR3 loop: CASSFPMGTYNEQFF. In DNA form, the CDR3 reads TGTGCCAGCAGCTTCCCAATGGGGACCTACAATGAGCAGTTCTTC. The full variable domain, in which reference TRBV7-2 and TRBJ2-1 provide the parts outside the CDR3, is GAGVSQSPSNKVTEKGKDVELRCDPISGHTALYWYRQSLGQGLEFLIYFQGNSAPDKSGLPSDRFSAERTGGSVSTLTIQRTQQEDSAVYLCASSFPMGTYNEQFFGPGTRLTVL.

DNA for the CDR3: TGTGCCAGCAGCGTATTCGGGGGGGGCACAGATACGCAGTATTTT. This codes for CASSVFGGGTDTQYF. The chain is built from TRBV9 and TRBJ2-3, with TRBD2 identical over 8 bases. The CDR3 contains 15 residues. The trim removed 1 base at V and 1 base at J, leaving 2 bases unmatched. CDR1 is SGDLS, CDR2 YYNGEE, per germline.

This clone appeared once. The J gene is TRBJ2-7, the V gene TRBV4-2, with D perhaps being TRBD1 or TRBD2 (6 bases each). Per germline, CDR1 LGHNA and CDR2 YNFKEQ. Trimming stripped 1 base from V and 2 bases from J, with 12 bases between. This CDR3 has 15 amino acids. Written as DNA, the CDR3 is TGTGCCAGCAGCCAAGGGGGGGCGGAACCCTACGAGCAGTACTTC. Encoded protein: CASSQGGAEPYEQYF.

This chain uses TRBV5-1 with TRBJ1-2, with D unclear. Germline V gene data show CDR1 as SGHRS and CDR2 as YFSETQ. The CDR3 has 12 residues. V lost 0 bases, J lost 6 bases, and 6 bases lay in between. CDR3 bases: TGCGCCAGCAGCTTGGACGGACATGGCTACACCTTC. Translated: CASSLDGHGYTF. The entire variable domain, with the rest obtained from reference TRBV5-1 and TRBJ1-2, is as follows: KAGVTQTPRYLIKTRGQQVTLSCSPISGHRSVSWYQQTPGQGLQFLFEYFSETQRNKGNFPGRFSGRQFSNSRSEMNVSTLELGDSALYLCASSLDGHGYTFGSGTRLTVV.

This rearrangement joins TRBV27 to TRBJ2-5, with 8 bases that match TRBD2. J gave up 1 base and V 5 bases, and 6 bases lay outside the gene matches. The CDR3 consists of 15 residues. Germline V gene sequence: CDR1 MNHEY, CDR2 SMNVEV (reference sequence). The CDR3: CASSPTSATQETQYF. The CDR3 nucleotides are TGTGCCAGCAGTCCGACTAGCGCAACCCAAGAGACCCAGTACTTC.

CDR3 amino acids: CASSLGGWNTEAFF. The CDR3 bases are TGTGCCAGCAGCTTAGGAGGTTGGAACACTGAAGCTTTCTTT. The chain recombines TRBV7-2 with TRBJ1-1, with D unclear. V lost 1 base and J lost 1, with 7 bases in between. The CDR3 covers 14 residues. CDR1 and CDR2 from the germline V gene are SGHTA and FQGNSA. Looking up the rest from reference TRBV7-2 and TRBJ1-1 gives the full variable domain: GAGVSQSPSNKVTEKGKDVELRCDPISGHTALYWYRQSLGQGLEFLIYFQGNSAPDKSGLPSDRFSAERTGGSVSTLTIQRTQQEDSAVYLCASSLGGWNTEAFFGQGTRLTVV.

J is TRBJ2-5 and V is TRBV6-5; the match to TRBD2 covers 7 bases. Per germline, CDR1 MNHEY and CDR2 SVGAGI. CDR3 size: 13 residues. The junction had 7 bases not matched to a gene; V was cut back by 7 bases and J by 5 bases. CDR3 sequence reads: CASNPYGGETQYF. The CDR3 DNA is TGTGCCAGCAACCCCTACGGGGGGGAGACCCAGTACTTC.

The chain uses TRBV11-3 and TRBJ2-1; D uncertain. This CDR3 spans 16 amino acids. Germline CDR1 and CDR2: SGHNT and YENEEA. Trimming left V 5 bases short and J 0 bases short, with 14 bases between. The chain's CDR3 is CASSPAFSSSYNEQFF. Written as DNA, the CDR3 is TGTGCCAGCAGCCCAGCGTTCAGCAGCTCCTACAATGAGCAGTTCTTC.

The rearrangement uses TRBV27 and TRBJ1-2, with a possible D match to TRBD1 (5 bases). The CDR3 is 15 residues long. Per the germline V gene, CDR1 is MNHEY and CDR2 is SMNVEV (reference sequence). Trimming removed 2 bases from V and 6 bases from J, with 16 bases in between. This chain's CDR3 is CASSLKGMGRDGYTF. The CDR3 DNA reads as TGTGCCAGCAGTTTAAAAGGGATGGGGCGGGATGGCTACACCTTC.

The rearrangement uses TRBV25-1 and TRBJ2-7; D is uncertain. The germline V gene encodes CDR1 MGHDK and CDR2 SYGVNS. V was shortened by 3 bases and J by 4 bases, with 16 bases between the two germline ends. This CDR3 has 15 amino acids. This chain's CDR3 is CASSDPTRSLYEQYF. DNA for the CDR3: TGTGCCAGCAGTGACCCAACGCGGTCCCTATACGAGCAGTACTTC.